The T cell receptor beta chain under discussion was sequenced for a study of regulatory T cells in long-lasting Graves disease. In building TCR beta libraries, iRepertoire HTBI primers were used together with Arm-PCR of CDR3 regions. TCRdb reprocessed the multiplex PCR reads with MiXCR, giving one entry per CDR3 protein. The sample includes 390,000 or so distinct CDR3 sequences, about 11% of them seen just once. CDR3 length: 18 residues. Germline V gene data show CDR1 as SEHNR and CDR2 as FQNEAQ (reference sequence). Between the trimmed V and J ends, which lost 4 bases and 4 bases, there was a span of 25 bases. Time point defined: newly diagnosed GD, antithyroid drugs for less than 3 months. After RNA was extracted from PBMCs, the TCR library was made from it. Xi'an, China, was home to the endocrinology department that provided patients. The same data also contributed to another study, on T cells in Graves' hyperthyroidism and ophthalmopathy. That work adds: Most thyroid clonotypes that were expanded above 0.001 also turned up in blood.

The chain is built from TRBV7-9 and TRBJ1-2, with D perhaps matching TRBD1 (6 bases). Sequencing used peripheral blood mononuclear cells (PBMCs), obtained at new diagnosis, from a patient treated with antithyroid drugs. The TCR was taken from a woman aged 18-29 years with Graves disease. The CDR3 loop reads CASSSPGTRRSGGYGYTF. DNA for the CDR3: TGTGCCAGCAGCTCCCCCGGGACAAGGCGATCGGGAGGCTATGGCTACACCTTC.